Listed here are 29 T cell receptor beta chains from one sample, sequenced in a study of cytomegalovirus exposure and HLA in healthy donors. The PCR ran on 60 Vbeta and 13 Jbeta primers. Method: immunoSEQ multiplex PCR; TCRdb's copy keeps in-frame clones and lacks some. The top ten clones hold about a tenth of a sample with 210,000 or so clones, over 80% of them seen once. Input material: PBMCs. The receptors here all came from a woman aged 50 to 60 in good health and CMV-seropositive.

With regard to this clone: One end of the junction is discordant with germline, which a read error may explain. The same CDR3 is also encoded by other DNA sequences in this sample. The chain is built from TRBV7-9 and TRBJ1-2; D possibly corresponds to TRBD1 (6 bases). CDR3 length equals 14 residues. The V gene's germline CDR1 is SEHNR and CDR2 FQNEAQ (reference sequence). The CDR3 protein is CASSLAWSGDGYTF. The CDR3 DNA is TGCGCCAGCAGCTTAGCGTGGTCAGGGGATGGCTACACCTTC.

The chain is built from TRBV6-6 and TRBJ1-2; 8 bases match TRBD1. J lost 1 base, V lost 5 bases, and 3 bases had no gene match. Per the germline V gene, CDR1 is MNHNY and CDR2 is SVGAGI (reference sequence). This CDR3 has 14 amino acids. This chain's CDR3 is CASSRQGNNYGYTF. In DNA form, the CDR3 reads TGTGCCAGCAGTCGACAGGGGAATAACTATGGCTACACCTTC.

The chain combines TRBV7-3 with TRBJ2-5, with a tentative D call TRBD2 (6 bases). The CDR3 runs to 16 residues. Germline assignment: CDR1 SGHTA and CDR2 FQGTGA. V lost 1 base, J lost 4 bases, and 16 bases lay in between. In nucleotides, the CDR3 is TGTGCCAGCAGCTTAAAGGGCGGGGTCTTGGGAGAGACCCAGTACTTC. Translated: CASSLKGGVLGETQYF. The full variable domain, rest sourced from reference TRBV7-3 and TRBJ2-5, is GAGVSQTPSNKVTEKGKYVELRCDPISGHTALYWYRQSLGQGPEFLIYFQGTGAADDSGLPNDRFFAVRPEGSVSTLKIQRTERGDSAVYLCASSLKGGVLGETQYFGPGTRLLVL.

The rearrangement joins TRBV7-8 to TRBJ1-6; 8 nucleotides line up with TRBD1. J gave up 9 bases and V 6 bases, and 10 bases lay outside the gene matches. Germline V gene data show CDR1 as SGHVS and CDR2 as FQNEAQ. The CDR3 loop spans 15 amino acids. The CDR3 DNA sequence: TGTGCCAGCAGTTCTGGACAGGGATCGATTTCACCCCTCCACTTT. As protein: CASSSGQGSISPLHF. The full variable domain, with the rest looked up from reference TRBV7-8 and TRBJ1-6, is GAGVSQSPRYKVAKRGQDVALRCDPISGHVSLFWYQQALGQGPEFLTYFQNEAQLDKSGLPSDRFFAERPEGSVSTLKIQRTQQEDSAVYLCASSSGQGSISPLHFGNGTRLTVT.

The rearrangement uses TRBV5-1 and TRBJ2-7; unclear D gene. Germline CDR1 is SGHRS and CDR2 is YFSETQ. V lost 2 bases and J 5 bases, leaving 14 bases between the germline ends. This CDR3 region has 14 residues. CDR3: CASSFARAPNEQYF. The CDR3 nucleotides are TGCGCCAGCAGCTTCGCCAGAGCGCCGAACGAGCAGTACTTC. Supplemented by reference TRBV5-1 and TRBJ2-7, the full variable domain reads KAGVTQTPRYLIKTRGQQVTLSCSPISGHRSVSWYQQTPGQGLQFLFEYFSETQRNKGNFPGRFSGRQFSNSRSEMNVSTLELGDSALYLCASSFARAPNEQYFGPGTRLTVT.

The chain links TRBV25-1 to TRBJ2-7; D is undetermined. This CDR3 contains 15 residues. Per the germline V gene, CDR1 is MGHDK and CDR2 is SYGVNS. V dropped 5 bases and J dropped 6 bases, with 20 bases sitting between them. The CDR3, as DNA: TGTGCCAGCAGTCCCCCCGCTGTTACCGCGTCCGAGCAGTACTTC. It is translated as CASSPPAVTASEQYF.

There are a few counts of this clone. This chain joins TRBV5-1 and TRBJ2-7, with D possibly matching TRBD1 (6 bases). With 4 bases removed from V and 5 bases from J, the gap between germline ends came to 7 bases. This CDR3 is 11 amino acids long. Germline V gene lookup returns CDR1 SGHRS and CDR2 YFSETQ. The CDR3 protein is CASSNRDEQYF. For the CDR3, the DNA is TGCGCCAGCAGCAACAGGGACGAGCAGTACTTC.

This clone was seen a few times. The chain links TRBV7-3 to TRBJ1-1; a weak D match, TRBD1 (5 bases). CDR1 is SGHTA and CDR2 is FQGTGA in the germline V gene. Trimming stripped 6 bases from V and 1 base from J, with 9 bases between. The CDR3 loop spans 13 amino acids. CDR3 amino acids: CASSSDRNTEAFF. CDR3 DNA: TGTGCCAGCAGTTCCGACAGGAACACTGAAGCTTTCTTT.

This clone was seen a handful of times. The sample contains more than one DNA sequence encoding this CDR3. The rearrangement joins TRBV28 to TRBJ1-1, with D possibly being TRBD1 (5 bases). The CDR3 extends over 13 amino acids. Deletions cut 3 bases from V and 1 base from J, with 6 bases between. In germline, CDR1 is MDHEN, CDR2 SYDVKM. The CDR3 DNA sequence: TGTGCCAGCAGTTTGGGGGGGAACACTGAAGCTTTCTTT. It yields the protein CASSLGGNTEAFF.

The V gene is TRBV5-6, the J gene TRBJ1-2; TRBD1 might be the D (6 bases). Trimming stripped 2 bases from V and 8 bases from J, with 10 bases between. Germline V lookup: CDR1 SGHDT, CDR2 YYEEEE. The CDR3 spans 12 residues. CDR3 residues: CASSLNRDGYTF. In DNA form, the CDR3 reads TGTGCCAGCAGCTTAAACAGGGACGGCTACACCTTC. Supplemented by reference TRBV5-6 and TRBJ1-2, the full variable domain reads DAGVTQSPTHLIKTRGQQVTLRCSPKSGHDTVSWYQQALGQGPQFIFQYYEEEERQRGNFPDRFSGHQFPNYSSELNVNALLLGDSALYLCASSLNRDGYTFGSGTRLTVV.

This clone was recorded only once. The chain couples TRBV4-2 to TRBJ2-5; D is possibly TRBD1 (6 bases). The end of the DNA aligns better with TRBJ2-7, so the J call may be wrong. Germline CDR1 and CDR2: LGHNA and YNFKEQ. This CDR3 comprises 15 residues. The CDR3 nucleotides are TGTGCCAGCAGCCACGCCGGGACAAATGAGGACGAGCAGTACTTC. This translates into CASSHAGTNEDEQYF.

This rearrangement joins TRBV19 to TRBJ1-1, with a weak D call TRBD1 (6 bases). V lost 3 bases and J 11 bases, leaving 13 bases between the germline ends. The CDR3 is 12 residues long. Germline V lookup: CDR1 LNHDA, CDR2 SQIVND (reference sequence). CDR3: CASSMGERGAFF. In DNA, the CDR3 is TGTGCCAGTAGTATGGGGGAGAGGGGGGCTTTCTTT.

The chain is built from TRBV9 and TRBJ1-4; 7 nucleotides agree with TRBD1. CDR1 is SGDLS and CDR2 is YYNGEE in the germline V gene. The CDR3 covers 15 residues. Trimming removed 3 bases from V and 6 bases from J; junction bases left unmatched: 8. This CDR3 is CASSALTGSHEKLFF. In nucleotides, the CDR3 is TGTGCCAGCAGCGCCCTGACAGGGAGTCATGAAAAACTGTTTTTT.

The V and J genes are TRBV6-1 and TRBJ1-5, with 8 bases identical to TRBD1. The CDR3 runs to 15 residues. Germline V gene lookup returns CDR1 MNHNS and CDR2 SASEGT. The trim removed 4 bases at V and 0 bases at J, leaving 2 bases unmatched. The chain's CDR3 is CASSGQGASNQPQHF. CDR3 bases: TGTGCCAGCAGTGGGCAGGGGGCTAGCAATCAGCCCCAGCATTTT.

CDR3 sequence reads: CASSFVALHTDTQYF. The CDR3 DNA is TGTGCCAGCAGTTTCGTAGCGCTCCACACAGATACGCAGTATTTT. This chain connects TRBV27 to TRBJ2-3; D is possibly TRBD2 (5 bases). V was cut by 3 bases and J by 2 bases, with 12 bases left in between. Germline CDR1 and CDR2: MNHEY and SMNVEV (reference sequence). The CDR3 has 15 amino acids.

The rearrangement joins TRBV5-1 to TRBJ1-1, with 11 bases fitting TRBD1. With 4 bases clipped from V and 11 bases from J, the junction kept 10 bases outside the gene matches. The CDR3 has 14 residues. CDR1 is SGHRS and CDR2 is YFSETQ in the germline V gene. The CDR3 loop is CASSLNGQGADAFF. In DNA, the CDR3 is TGCGCCAGCAGCCTTAACGGACAGGGGGCGGACGCTTTCTTT.

This clone occurred once. The J gene is TRBJ1-6, the V gene TRBV6-1; tentatively, D is TRBD1 (5 bases). CDR1 and CDR2 from the germline V gene are MNHNS and SASEGT. The CDR3 runs 12 residues. The CDR3 nucleotides are TGTGCGGCGGGGACGCCGATTTCACCCCTCCACTTT. Amino acid sequence: CAAGTPISPLHF.

A remark on this clone: Distinct nucleotide sequences in the sample also encode this CDR3. The genes are TRBV6-5 and TRBJ1-6; D possibly corresponds to TRBD1 (5 bases). This CDR3 has 15 amino acids. The V end lost 5 bases, the J end lost 7 bases, and 15 bases lay between the germline ends. Germline V gene data show CDR1 as MNHEY and CDR2 as SVGAGI. DNA for the CDR3: TGTGCCAGCAGTCCCGGGGGAGGGACCAATTCACCCCTCCACTTT. It specifies CASSPGGGTNSPLHF.

This chain links TRBV7-8 with TRBJ1-2; 10 bases match TRBD1. Losses at the gene ends were 7 bases for V and 2 bases for J; bases not matched to a gene: 13. The CDR3 consists of 17 residues. Germline V CDR1 and CDR2: SGHVS, FQNEAQ. CDR3: CASTPETGGLKNYGYTF. Here the CDR3 DNA reads TGTGCCAGCACCCCCGAGACAGGGGGCCTGAAGAACTATGGCTACACCTTC.

This clone occurred a few times. The J gene is TRBJ1-3, the V gene TRBV7-3; TRBD1 matches 7 bases. With 5 bases clipped from V and 0 bases from J, the junction kept 4 bases outside the gene matches. Germline V gives CDR1 SGHTA, CDR2 FQGTGA. CDR3 length: 15 residues. CDR3 nucleotide sequence: TGTGCCAGCAGCCCGGGACAGAGCTCTGGAAACACCATATATTTT. This encodes CASSPGQSSGNTIYF.

V and J are TRBV23-1 and TRBJ2-2; D remains unclear. Being an ORF, TRBV23-1 has a function that is uncertain. The CDR3 is 14 residues long. Trimming took 4 bases from V and 2 from J, leaving 8 bases between them. The DNA for the CDR3 is TGCGCCAGCAGTCGTAGACAAAACACCGGGGAGCTGTTTTTT. Translated: CASSRRQNTGELFF.

The CDR3 protein is CASSLASIETQYF. The DNA of the CDR3 is TGTGCCAGCAGCTTAGCCAGTATCGAGACCCAGTACTTC. The V and J genes are TRBV7-7 and TRBJ2-5; D is unresolved. CDR3 size: 13 residues. V lost 0 bases and J lost 5, with 7 bases in between. The germline V gene encodes CDR1 SSHAT and CDR2 FNYEAQ (reference sequence).

The chain joins TRBV7-2 to TRBJ2-7, with a tentative D call TRBD1 (5 bases). The V gene lost 1 base and the J gene lost 2 bases, with 12 bases spanning the gap. Germline V lookup: CDR1 SGHTA, CDR2 FQGNSA. CDR3 length equals 15 residues. In DNA, the CDR3 is TGTGCCAGCAGCTTAGATCCAGTGGGGCCCTACGAGCAGTACTTC. Residues: CASSLDPVGPYEQYF.

V is TRBV5-1 and J is TRBJ2-1; TRBD1 might be the D (6 bases). V gave up 3 bases and J gave up 7 bases, with 14 bases separating them. The germline V gene has CDR1 SGHRS and CDR2 YFSETQ. The CDR3 loop spans 14 amino acids. The CDR3 spells CASSSRGGGNEQFF. The DNA for the CDR3 is TGCGCCAGCAGCTCCAGAGGGGGTGGGAATGAGCAGTTCTTC. Looking up the rest from reference TRBV5-1 and TRBJ2-1 gives the full variable domain: KAGVTQTPRYLIKTRGQQVTLSCSPISGHRSVSWYQQTPGQGLQFLFEYFSETQRNKGNFPGRFSGRQFSNSRSEMNVSTLELGDSALYLCASSSRGGGNEQFFGPGTRLTVL.

The CDR3 DNA reads TGCGCCAGCAGCCTGGTTAGTAGGACGACAGTCGCTAATGAAAAACTGTTTTTT. Protein: CASSLVSRTTVANEKLFF. The genes are TRBV5-1 and TRBJ1-4, with a possible D match to TRBD1 (5 bases). Trimming stripped 4 bases from V and 3 bases from J, with 22 bases between. The CDR3 totals 18 residues. CDR1 SGHRS and CDR2 YFSETQ come from the germline V gene.

This clone was counted once. This chain joins TRBV5-1 and TRBJ2-1; 7 bases fit TRBD1. The germline V gene has CDR1 SGHRS and CDR2 YFSETQ. The V segment lost 4 bases and the J segment 5 bases; nucleotides outside the gene matches: 9. CDR3 length: 15 residues. In nucleotides, the CDR3 is TGCGCCAGCAGCGAAACCGGGACAGTAAACAATGAGCAGTTCTTC. It encodes CASSETGTVNNEQFF.

The gene calls are TRBV6-1 and TRBJ1-2; TRBD1 matches at 8 bases. V was clipped by 5 bases and J by 4 bases; unmatched bases: 9. This CDR3 has 15 residues. Per germline, CDR1 MNHNS and CDR2 SASEGT. CDR3 region: CASSPRTGPSYGYTF. CDR3 bases: TGTGCCAGCAGTCCAAGGACAGGGCCGAGCTATGGCTACACCTTC.

This chain joins TRBV19 and TRBJ1-5, with TRBD1 identical over 8 bases. Germline V gene sequence: CDR1 LNHDA, CDR2 SQIVND (reference sequence). Trimming took 9 bases from V and 1 from J; bases not matched to a gene: 2. This CDR3 has 13 amino acids. CDR3 DNA: TGTGCCAGCGGACAGGGCAGCAATCAGCCCCAGCATTTT. Encoded protein: CASGQGSNQPQHF.

The rearrangement uses TRBV6-5 and TRBJ2-1; 12 nucleotides align to TRBD1. CDR3 length: 13 residues. The V segment lost 5 bases and the J segment 10 bases; nucleotides outside the gene matches: 3. The V gene's germline CDR1 is MNHEY and CDR2 SVGAGI. The CDR3 nucleotides read TGTGCCAGCAGTGGGACAGGGGGCCGGGAGCAGTTCTTC. This codes for CASSGTGGREQFF.